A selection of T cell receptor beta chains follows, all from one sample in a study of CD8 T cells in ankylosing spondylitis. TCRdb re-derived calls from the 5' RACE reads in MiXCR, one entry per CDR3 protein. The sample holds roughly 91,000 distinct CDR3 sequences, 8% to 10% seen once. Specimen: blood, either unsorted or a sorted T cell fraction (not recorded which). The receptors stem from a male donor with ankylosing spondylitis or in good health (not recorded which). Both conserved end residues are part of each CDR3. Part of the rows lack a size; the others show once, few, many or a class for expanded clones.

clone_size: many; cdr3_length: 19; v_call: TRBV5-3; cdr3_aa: CARSFPSGDEDRTNEKLFF
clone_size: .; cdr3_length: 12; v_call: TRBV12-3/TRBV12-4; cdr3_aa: CVSRGQYNEQFF
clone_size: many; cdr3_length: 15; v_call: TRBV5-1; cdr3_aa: CASSFWQRGTGELFF
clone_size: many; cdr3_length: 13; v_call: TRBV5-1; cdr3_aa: CASSLAGTYEQYF
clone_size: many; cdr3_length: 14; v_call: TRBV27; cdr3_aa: CASSESSSYNEQFF
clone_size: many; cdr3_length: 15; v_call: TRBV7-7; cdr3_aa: CASSRQGPNTGELFF
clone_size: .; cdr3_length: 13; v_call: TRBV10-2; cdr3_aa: CASRDTQNTEAFF
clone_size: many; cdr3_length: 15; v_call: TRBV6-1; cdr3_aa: CASRRTTADYNEQFF
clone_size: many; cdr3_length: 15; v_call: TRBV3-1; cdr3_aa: CASRGTGLNTGELFF
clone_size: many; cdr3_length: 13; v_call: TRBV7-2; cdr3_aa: CASSFEGVYEQYF
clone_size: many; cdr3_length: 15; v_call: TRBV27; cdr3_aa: CASSPGTSGSNEQFF
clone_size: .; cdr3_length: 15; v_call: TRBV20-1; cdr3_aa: CSARDPDMNTGELFF
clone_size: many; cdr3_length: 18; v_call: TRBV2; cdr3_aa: CASSEAKGTPMANTEAFF
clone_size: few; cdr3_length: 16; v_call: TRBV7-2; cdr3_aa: CASSLSGGVVRNEQFF
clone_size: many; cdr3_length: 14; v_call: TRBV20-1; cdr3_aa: CSARVQVDNSPLHF
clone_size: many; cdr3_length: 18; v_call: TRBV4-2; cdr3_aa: CASSQDLPRLAVSYEQYF
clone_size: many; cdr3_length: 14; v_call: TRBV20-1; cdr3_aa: CSASRGARNTEAFF
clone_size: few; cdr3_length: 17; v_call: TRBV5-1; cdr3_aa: CASSFSPAGAGGNIQYF
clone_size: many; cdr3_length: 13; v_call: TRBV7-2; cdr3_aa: CASSPRSQETQYF
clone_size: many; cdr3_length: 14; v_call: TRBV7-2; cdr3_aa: CASSSTAVPYGYTF
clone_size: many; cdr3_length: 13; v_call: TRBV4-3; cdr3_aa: CASSQEVANEQYF
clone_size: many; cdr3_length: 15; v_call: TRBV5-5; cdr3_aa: CASSPDWSSGNTIYF
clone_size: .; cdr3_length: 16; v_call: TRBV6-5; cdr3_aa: CASSPRIRRAQETQYF
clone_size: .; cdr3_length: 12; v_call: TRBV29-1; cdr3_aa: CSVAGQSYEQYF
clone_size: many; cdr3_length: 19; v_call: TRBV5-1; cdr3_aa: CASSLLYGDRGRRDYGYTF
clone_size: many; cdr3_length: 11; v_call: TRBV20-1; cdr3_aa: CSARTGIAAFF
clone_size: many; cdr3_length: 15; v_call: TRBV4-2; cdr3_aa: CASSQERGGLYEQYF
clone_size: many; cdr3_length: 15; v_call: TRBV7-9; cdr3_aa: CASSASGGDRYTQYF
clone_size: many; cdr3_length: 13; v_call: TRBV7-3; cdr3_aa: CASSVGANQPQHF
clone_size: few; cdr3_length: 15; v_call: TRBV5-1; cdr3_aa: CASSLVGREEDTQYF
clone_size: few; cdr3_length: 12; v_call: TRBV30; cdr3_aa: CAWSVLGGLQFF
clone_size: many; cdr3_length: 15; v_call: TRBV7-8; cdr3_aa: CASSPGTGVPYGYTF
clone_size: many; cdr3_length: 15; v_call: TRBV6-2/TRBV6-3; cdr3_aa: CASSYSPGASYGYTF
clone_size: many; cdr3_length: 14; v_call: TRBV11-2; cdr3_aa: CASRNTLPADTQYF
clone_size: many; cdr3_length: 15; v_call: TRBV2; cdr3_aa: CASSDGLAGGPTQYF
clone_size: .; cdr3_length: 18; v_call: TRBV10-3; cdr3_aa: CAARGFARGPENTGELFF
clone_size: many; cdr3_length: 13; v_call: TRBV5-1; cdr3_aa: CASSSGLAYEQYF
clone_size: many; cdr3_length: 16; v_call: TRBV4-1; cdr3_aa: CASSTGAREMNTEAFF
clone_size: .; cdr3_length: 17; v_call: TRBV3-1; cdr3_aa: CASSQERDRGSNQPQHF
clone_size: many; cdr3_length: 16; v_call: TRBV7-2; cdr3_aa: CASSLATRGQGLGYTF
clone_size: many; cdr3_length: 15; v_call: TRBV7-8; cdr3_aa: CASSLAATGNQPQHF
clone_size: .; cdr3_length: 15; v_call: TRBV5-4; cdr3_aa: CASRSLLRTNNEQFF
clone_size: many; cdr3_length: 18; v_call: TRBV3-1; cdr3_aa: CASSPRQSGWSSYNEQFF
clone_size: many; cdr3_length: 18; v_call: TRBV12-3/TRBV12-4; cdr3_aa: CASSPHPGQGAPNEKLFF
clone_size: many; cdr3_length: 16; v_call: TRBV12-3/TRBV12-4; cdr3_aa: CASSPPVRRWGNTIYF
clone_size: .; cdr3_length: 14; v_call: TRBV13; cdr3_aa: CASSEGAYNEKLFF
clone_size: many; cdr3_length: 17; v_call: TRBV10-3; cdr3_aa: CAISDGPLTRGGDTQYF
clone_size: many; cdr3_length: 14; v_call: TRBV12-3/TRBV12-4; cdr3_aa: CASTPWGAADTQYF
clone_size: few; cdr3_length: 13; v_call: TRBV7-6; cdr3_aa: CASSRNRFYEQYF
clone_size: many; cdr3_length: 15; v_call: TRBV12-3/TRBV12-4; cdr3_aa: CASTFAGGASDIQYF
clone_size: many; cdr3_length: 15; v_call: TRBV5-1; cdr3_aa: CASSFMDRLNTEAFF
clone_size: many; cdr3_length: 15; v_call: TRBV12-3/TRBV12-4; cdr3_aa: CASRLPGTAYNEQFF
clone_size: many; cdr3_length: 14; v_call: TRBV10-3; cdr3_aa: CAISAPGQRYRYTF